The rows below give T cell receptor beta chains drawn from one sample of a study of patients and donors after allogeneic stem cell transplantation. TCRdb reprocessed the RT-PCR reads with MiXCR, giving one entry per CDR3 protein. The sample contains about 850 distinct CDR3 sequences, 23% of which appear only once. Sequencing used blood, either unsorted or a sorted T cell fraction (not recorded which). Receptor source: a human donor who was either an allogeneic HSCT recipient or a stem cell or donor lymphocyte infusion donor (not recorded which). It is not recorded whose cells these are; they may come from a transplant donor. Both conserved end residues are part of each CDR3. The D gene is left open where the match is weak. Rows give clone size only sometimes, using once, few, many, or a class for an expanded clone.

>TRBD2|TRBJ2-7|TRBV7-9|NA
CASSSVGRYEQYF
TGTGCCAGCAGCTCCGTCGGGAGGTACGAGCAGTACTTC
>TRBD1|TRBJ1-1|TRBV5-5|large
CASSLGTGVGTEAFF
TGTGCCAGCAGCTTGGGGACAGGGGTTGGCACTGAAGCTTTCTTT
>TRBD1|TRBJ2-7|TRBV4-2|large
CASSQGGQGPYEQYF
TGTGCCAGCAGCCAAGGGGGACAGGGCCCCTACGAGCAGTACTTC
>NA|TRBJ2-3|TRBV9|medium-sized
CASMRGLNEADTQYF
TGTGCCAGCATGAGAGGTCTTAACGAAGCAGATACGCAGTATTTT
>NA|TRBJ1-2|TRBV7-2|NA
CASRIGGLPHTF
TGTGCCAGCAGGATAGGTGGGTTACCCCACACCTTC
>TRBD2|TRBJ2-3|TRBV7-2|once
CASSPSGGGFTDTQYF
TGTGCCAGCAGCCCGAGTGGCGGGGGATTCACAGATACGCAGTATTTT
>NA|TRBJ1-2|TRBV6-2/TRBV6-3|NA
CASSYDNYGYTF
TGTGCCAGCAGTTACGATAACTATGGCTACACCTTC
>NA|TRBJ2-5|TRBV6-5|medium-sized
CASRPSSARAQYF
TGTGCCAGCAGGCCCTCGTCTGCGAGGGCCCAGTACTTC
>NA|TRBJ2-1|TRBV10-1|few
CASSEAGDEQFF
TGCGCCAGCAGTGAGGCAGGAGATGAGCAGTTCTTC
>NA|TRBJ2-2|TRBV6-1|few
CATGTPNTGELFF
TGTGCCACCGGGACACCGAACACCGGGGAGCTGTTTTTT
>NA|TRBJ1-2|TRBV3-1|few
CASSRETYGYTF
TGTGCCAGCAGCCGTGAGACTTATGGCTACACCTTC
>NA|TRBJ1-1|TRBV2|NA
CASRGRGLANTEAFF
TGTGCCAGCAGGGGCCGGGGGTTGGCGAACACTGAAGCTTTCTTT
>TRBD1|TRBJ1-3|TRBV29-1|few
CSVENVDRRYF
TGCAGCGTTGAAAATGTGGACAGGCGGTATTTT
>NA|TRBJ2-1|TRBV2|few
CASSALKSSYNEQFF
TGTGCCAGCAGTGCCCTAAAAAGCTCCTACAATGAGCAGTTCTTC
>NA|TRBJ1-2|TRBV6-5|few
CASRPSVNYGYTF
TGTGCCAGCAGGCCCTCCGTAAACTATGGCTACACCTTC
>NA|TRBJ1-1|TRBV6-5|NA
CASSPGPQAAFF
TGTGCCAGCAGCCCGGGACCACAGGCCGCTTTCTTT
>NA|TRBJ2-6|TRBV7-2|large
CASSLDYSGANVLTF
TGTGCCAGCAGCTTAGATTACTCTGGGGCCAACGTCCTGACTTTC
>NA|TRBJ2-7|TRBV6-1|few
CASPSGQGTSYEQYF
TGTGCCAGCCCCTCGGGGCAGGGGACTTCCTACGAGCAGTACTTC
>NA|TRBJ2-3|TRBV5-1|NA
CASSWGELLTDTQYF
TGCGCCAGCAGCTGGGGGGAACTACTCACAGATACGCAGTATTTT
>NA|TRBJ1-1|TRBV2|NA
CASSVEGRTEAFF
TGTGCCAGCAGTGTCGAGGGGCGAACTGAAGCTTTCTTT
>NA|TRBJ1-2|TRBV9|NA
CASSDPAPGHRYYGYTF
TGTGCCAGCAGCGACCCAGCCCCGGGACATCGTTACTATGGCTACACCTTC
>NA|TRBJ2-5|TRBV5-1|medium-sized
CASKEGEQETQYF
TGCGCCAGCAAAGAAGGAGAACAAGAGACCCAGTACTTC
>TRBD1|TRBJ1-1|TRBV30|few
CAWSRQGNTEAFF
TGTGCCTGGAGTAGACAGGGGAACACTGAAGCTTTCTTT
>TRBD1|TRBJ1-1|TRBV7-9|large
CASNRGNMNTEAFF
TGTGCCAGCAACAGGGGAAACATGAACACTGAAGCTTTCTTT
>TRBD1|TRBJ2-7|TRBV29-1|few
CSVVLLSGQGVGYEQYF
TGCAGCGTTGTACTGCTATCTGGACAGGGCGTCGGGTACGAGCAGTACTTC
>NA|TRBJ1-6|TRBV11-1|NA
CASSLQNSPLHF
TGTGCCAGCAGCTTACAGAATTCACCCCTCCACTTT
>NA|TRBJ2-7|TRBV30|few
CAWSVWSGQEIRSSYEQYF
TGTGCCTGGAGTGTATGGTCGGGTCAGGAGATTCGAAGCTCCTACGAGCAGTACTTC
>NA|TRBJ2-7|TRBV4-3|few
CASSQTQGTYEQYF
TGCGCCAGCAGCCAAACTCAGGGAACCTACGAGCAGTACTTC
>TRBD2|TRBJ2-3|TRBV7-2|large
CASSPPLAGGTDTQYF
TGTGCCAGCAGCCCCCCACTAGCGGGGGGCACAGATACGCAGTATTTT
>NA|TRBJ2-1|TRBV7-9|few
CASSPLGGQYNEQFF
TGTGCCAGCAGCCCCCTGGGGGGGCAATACAATGAGCAGTTCTTC
>NA|TRBJ2-1|TRBV20-1|few
CSAHQGSYNEQFF
TGCAGTGCTCACCAAGGGTCCTACAATGAGCAGTTCTTC
>NA|TRBJ2-7|TRBV20-1|few
CSAKATPYEQYF
TGCAGTGCTAAAGCCACCCCCTACGAGCAGTACTTC
>TRBD2|TRBJ2-7|TRBV7-7|NA
CASSPTSGASQYF
TGTGCCAGCAGCCCGACTAGCGGGGCCTCTCAGTACTTC
>NA|TRBJ2-4|TRBV14|NA
CASSQADIDIQYF
TGTGCCAGCAGCCAGGCGGACATAGACATTCAGTACTTC
>NA|TRBJ2-7|TRBV29-1|medium-sized
CSPLSPGSSCEQYF
TGCAGCCCCCTCTCCCCTGGTAGTTCCTGCGAGCAGTACTTC
>NA|TRBJ2-7|TRBV25-1|NA
CASSQLTLGPYEQYF
TGTGCCAGCAGTCAACTTACTCTAGGCCCCTACGAGCAGTACTTC
>TRBD1|TRBJ1-2|TRBV29-1|NA
CSSSQGGGYTF
TGCAGCTCCTCTCAGGGGGGCGGCTACACCTTC
>NA|TRBJ2-5|TRBV29-1|few
CSVETSQETQYF
TGCAGCGTTGAAACTAGCCAAGAGACCCAGTACTTC
>NA|TRBJ2-1|TRBV10-2|few
CASSERPHSYNEQFF
TGCGCCAGCAGTGAGAGGCCTCACTCCTACAATGAGCAGTTCTTC
>NA|TRBJ1-2|TRBV6-5|NA
CASRYDRNYGYTF
TGTGCCAGCAGATACGACCGAAACTATGGCTACACCTTC
>TRBD1|TRBJ1-4|TRBV7-6|few
CASSSRQGSNEKLFF
TGTGCCAGCAGCTCCCGACAGGGGTCTAATGAAAAACTGTTTTTT
>NA|TRBJ2-2|TRBV7-3|few
CASSLSSTPTGELFF
TGTGCCAGCAGCTTAAGTTCGACCCCCACCGGGGAGCTGTTTTTT
>TRBD2|TRBJ2-1|TRBV11-3|large
CASSLSATSGANEQFF
TGTGCCAGCAGCTTATCTGCGACTAGCGGGGCGAATGAGCAGTTCTTC
>TRBD1|TRBJ2-7|TRBV20-1|NA
CSAGTGGYNEQYF
TGCAGTGCCGGGACAGGGGGCTACAACGAGCAGTACTTC
>TRBD2|TRBJ2-7|TRBV3-1|few
CASGRVAGEQYF
TGTGCCAGCGGCCGGGTAGCGGGTGAGCAGTACTTC
>NA|TRBJ1-2|TRBV7-8|NA
CASSPYITISNYGYTF
TGTGCCAGCAGCCCATATATCACGATTTCTAACTATGGCTACACCTTC
>TRBD1|TRBJ2-1|TRBV7-3|once
CASSIRQGVNEQFF
TGTGCCAGCAGCATAAGACAGGGGGTTAATGAGCAGTTCTTC
>NA|TRBJ1-1|TRBV15|once
CATSINRETEAFF
TGTGCCACCAGCATTAACAGGGAAACTGAAGCTTTCTTT
>NA|TRBJ1-2|TRBV6-5|NA
CASSYLADPGDGYTF
TGTGCCAGCAGTTACCTCGCCGACCCGGGGGATGGCTACACCTTC
>NA|TRBJ1-1|TRBV30|NA
CAWSMARQEAFF
TGTGCCTGGAGTATGGCCCGACAGGAAGCTTTCTTT
>TRBD1|TRBJ1-2|TRBV30|few
CAWRPGQALYGYTF
TGTGCCTGGAGGCCGGGACAGGCGCTTTATGGCTACACCTTC
>TRBD2|TRBJ2-3|TRBV5-1|NA
CASTREGTQYF
TGCGCCAGCACCCGGGAGGGTACGCAGTATTTT